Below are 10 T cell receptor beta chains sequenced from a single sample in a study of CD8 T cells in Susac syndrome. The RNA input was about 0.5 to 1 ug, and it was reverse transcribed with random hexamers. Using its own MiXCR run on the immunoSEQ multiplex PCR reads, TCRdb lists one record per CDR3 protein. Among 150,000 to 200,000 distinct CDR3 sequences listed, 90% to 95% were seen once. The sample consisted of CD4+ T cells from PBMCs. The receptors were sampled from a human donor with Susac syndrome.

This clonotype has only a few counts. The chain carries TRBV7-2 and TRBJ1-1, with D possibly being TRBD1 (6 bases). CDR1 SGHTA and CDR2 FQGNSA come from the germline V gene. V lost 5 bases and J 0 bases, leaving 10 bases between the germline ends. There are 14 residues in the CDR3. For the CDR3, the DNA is TGTGCCAGCAGCCCAGGGACATTGAACACTGAAGCTTTCTTT. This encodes CASSPGTLNTEAFF.

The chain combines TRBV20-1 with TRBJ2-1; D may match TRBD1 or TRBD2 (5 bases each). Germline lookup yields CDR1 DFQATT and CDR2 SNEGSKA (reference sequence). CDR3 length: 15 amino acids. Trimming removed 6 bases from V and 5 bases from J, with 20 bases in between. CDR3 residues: CSAEGTTSRDNEQFF. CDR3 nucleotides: TGCAGTGCCGAGGGGACGACATCGCGCGACAATGAGCAGTTCTTC.

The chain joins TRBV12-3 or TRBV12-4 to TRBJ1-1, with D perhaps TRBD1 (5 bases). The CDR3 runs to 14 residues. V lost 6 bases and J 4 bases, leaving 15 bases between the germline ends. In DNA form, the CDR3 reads TGTGCCAGCAGCTCCCTGGGGGGGGTCACTGAAGCTTTCTTT. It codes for CASSSLGGVTEAFF.

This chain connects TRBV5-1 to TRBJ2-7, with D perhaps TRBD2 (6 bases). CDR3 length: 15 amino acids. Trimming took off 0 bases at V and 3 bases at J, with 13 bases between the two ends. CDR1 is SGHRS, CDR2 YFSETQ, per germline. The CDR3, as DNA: TGCGCCAGCAGCTTGGCCGGAGGGGCCTTCTACGAGCAGTACTTC. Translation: CASSLAGGAFYEQYF.

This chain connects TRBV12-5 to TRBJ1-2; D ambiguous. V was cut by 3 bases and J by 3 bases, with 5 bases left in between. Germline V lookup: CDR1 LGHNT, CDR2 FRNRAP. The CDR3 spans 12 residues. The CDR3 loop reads CASGLMDYGYTF. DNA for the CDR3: TGTGCTAGTGGTTTAATGGACTATGGCTACACCTTC.

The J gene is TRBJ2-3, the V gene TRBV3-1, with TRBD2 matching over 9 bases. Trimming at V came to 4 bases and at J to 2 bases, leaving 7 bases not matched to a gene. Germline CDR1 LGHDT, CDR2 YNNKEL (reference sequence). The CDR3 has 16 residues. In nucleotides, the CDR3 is TGTGCCAGCAGCCCGACTAGCGGCCCCAACACAGATACGCAGTATTTT. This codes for CASSPTSGPNTDTQYF.

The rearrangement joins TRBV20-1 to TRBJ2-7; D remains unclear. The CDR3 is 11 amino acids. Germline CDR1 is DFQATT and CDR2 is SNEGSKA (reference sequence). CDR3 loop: CTYPLGAEQYF. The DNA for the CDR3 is TGCACTTACCCTTTGGGCGCCGAGCAGTACTTC.

The DNA of the CDR3 is TGTGCCAGCAGACCGAATGCAGGGGGGGGCTACACCTTC. This codes for CASRPNAGGGYTF. V usage is TRBV6-5 and J usage is TRBJ1-2; 7 bases align to TRBD1. CDR1 is MNHEY, CDR2 SVGAGI, per germline. Trimming took 6 bases from V and 8 from J; bases not matched to a gene: 9. The CDR3 is 13 residues long.

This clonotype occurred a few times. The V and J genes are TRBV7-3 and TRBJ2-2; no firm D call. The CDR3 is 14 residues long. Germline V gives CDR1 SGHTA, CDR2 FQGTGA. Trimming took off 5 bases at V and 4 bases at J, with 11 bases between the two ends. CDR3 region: CASSLYGVTGELFF. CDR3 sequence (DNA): TGTGCCAGCAGCCTTTATGGGGTCACCGGGGAGCTGTTTTTT. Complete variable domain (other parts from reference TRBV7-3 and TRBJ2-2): GAGVSQTPSNKVTEKGKYVELRCDPISGHTALYWYRQSLGQGPEFLIYFQGTGAADDSGLPNDRFFAVRPEGSVSTLKIQRTERGDSAVYLCASSLYGVTGELFFGEGSRLTVL.

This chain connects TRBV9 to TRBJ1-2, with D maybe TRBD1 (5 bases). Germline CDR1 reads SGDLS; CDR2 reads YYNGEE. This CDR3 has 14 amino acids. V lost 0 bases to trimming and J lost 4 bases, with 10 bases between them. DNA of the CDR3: TGTGCCAGCAGCGTAGCCCCCGACAGCTATGGCTACACCTTC. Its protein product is CASSVAPDSYGYTF.